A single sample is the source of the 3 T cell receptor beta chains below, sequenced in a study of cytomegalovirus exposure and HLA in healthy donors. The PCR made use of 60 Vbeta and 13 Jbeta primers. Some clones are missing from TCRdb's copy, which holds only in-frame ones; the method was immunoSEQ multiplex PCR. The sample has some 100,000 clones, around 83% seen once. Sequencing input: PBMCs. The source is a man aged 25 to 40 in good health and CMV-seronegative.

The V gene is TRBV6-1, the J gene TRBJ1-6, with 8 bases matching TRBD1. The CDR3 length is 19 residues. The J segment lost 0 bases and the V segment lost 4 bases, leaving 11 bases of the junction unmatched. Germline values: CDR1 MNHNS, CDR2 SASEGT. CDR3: CASSVRDRHLASYNSPLHF. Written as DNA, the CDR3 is TGTGCCAGCAGTGTCCGGGACAGGCACCTGGCCTCCTATAATTCACCCCTCCACTTT.

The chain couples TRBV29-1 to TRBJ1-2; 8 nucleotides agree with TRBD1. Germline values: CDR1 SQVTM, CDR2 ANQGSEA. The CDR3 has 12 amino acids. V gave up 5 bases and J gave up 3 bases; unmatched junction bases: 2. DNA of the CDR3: TGCAGCGTTACAGGGGGGGACTATGGCTACACCTTC. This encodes CSVTGGDYGYTF.

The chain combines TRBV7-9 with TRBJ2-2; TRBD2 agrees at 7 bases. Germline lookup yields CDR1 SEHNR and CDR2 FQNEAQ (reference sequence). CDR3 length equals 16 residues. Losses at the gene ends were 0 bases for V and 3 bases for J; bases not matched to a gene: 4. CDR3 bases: TGTGCCAGCAGCTTAGCGGTGGCGGGAGACACCGGGGAGCTGTTTTTT. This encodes CASSLAVAGDTGELFF.